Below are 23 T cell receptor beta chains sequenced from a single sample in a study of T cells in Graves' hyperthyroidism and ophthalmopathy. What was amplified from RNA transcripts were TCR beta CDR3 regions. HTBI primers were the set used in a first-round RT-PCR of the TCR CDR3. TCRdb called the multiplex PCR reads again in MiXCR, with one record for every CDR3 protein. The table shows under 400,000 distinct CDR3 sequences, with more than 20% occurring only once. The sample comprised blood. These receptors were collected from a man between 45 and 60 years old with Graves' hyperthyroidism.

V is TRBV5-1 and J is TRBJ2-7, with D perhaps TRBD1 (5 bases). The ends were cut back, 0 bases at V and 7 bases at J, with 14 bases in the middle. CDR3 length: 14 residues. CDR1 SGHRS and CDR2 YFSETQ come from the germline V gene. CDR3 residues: CASSLAFTGPEQYF. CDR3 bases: TGCGCCAGCAGCTTGGCCTTCACAGGACCGGAGCAGTACTTC.

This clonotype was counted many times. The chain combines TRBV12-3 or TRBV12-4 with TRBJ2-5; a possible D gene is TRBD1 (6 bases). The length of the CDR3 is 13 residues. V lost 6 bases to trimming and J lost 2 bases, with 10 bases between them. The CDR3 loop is CASRQGLQETQYF. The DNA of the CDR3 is TGTGCCAGCAGACAGGGTCTTCAAGAGACCCAGTACTTC.

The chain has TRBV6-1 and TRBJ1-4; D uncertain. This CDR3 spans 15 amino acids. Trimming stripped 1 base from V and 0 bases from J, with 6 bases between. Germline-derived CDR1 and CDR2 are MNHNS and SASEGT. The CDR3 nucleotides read TGTGCCAGCAGTGAAGGCCCTGCAACTAATGAAAAACTGTTTTTT. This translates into CASSEGPATNEKLFF.

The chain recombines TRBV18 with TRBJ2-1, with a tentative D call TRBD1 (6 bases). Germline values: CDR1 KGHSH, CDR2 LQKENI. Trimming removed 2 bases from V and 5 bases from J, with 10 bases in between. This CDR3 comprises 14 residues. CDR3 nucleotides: TGTGCCAGCTCACCAAGGGGGACGGACAATGAGCAGTTCTTC. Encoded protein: CASSPRGTDNEQFF.

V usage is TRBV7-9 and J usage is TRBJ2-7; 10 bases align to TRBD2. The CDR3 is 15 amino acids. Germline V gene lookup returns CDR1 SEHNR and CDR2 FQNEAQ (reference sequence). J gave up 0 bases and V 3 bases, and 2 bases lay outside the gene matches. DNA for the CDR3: TGTGCCAGCAGCTTGGGACTAGCGCGCTCCTACGAGCAGTACTTC. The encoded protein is CASSLGLARSYEQYF. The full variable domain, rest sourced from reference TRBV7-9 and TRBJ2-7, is DTGVSQNPRHKITKRGQNVTFRCDPISEHNRLYWYRQTLGQGPEFLTYFQNEAQLEKSRLLSDRFSAERPKGSFSTLEIQRTEQGDSAMYLCASSLGLARSYEQYFGPGTRLTVT.

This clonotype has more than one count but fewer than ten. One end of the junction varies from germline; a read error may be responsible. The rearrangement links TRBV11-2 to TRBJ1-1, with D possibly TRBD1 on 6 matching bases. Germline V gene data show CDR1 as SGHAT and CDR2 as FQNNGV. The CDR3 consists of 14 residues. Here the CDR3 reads CAGSLGGGNTEAFF. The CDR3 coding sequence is TGTGCCGGCAGCTTAGGAGGGGGGAACACTGAAGCTTTCTTT.

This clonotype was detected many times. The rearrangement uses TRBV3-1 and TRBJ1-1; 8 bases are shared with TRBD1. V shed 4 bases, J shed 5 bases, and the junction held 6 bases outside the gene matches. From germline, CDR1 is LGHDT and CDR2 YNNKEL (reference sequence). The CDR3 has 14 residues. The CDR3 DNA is TGTGCCAGCAGCCTCCTTGGACAGGGAACTGAAGCTTTCTTT. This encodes CASSLLGQGTEAFF.

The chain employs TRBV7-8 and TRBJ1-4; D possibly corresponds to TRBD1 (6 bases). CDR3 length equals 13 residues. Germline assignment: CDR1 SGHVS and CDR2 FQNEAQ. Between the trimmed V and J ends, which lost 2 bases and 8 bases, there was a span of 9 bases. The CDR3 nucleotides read TGTGCCAGCAGCTTACACAGGGAGGAAAAACTGTTTTTT. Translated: CASSLHREEKLFF.

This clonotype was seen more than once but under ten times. Here the CDR3 reads CASRASTVTDTQYF. CDR3 nucleotide sequence: TGCGCCAGCAGGGCGTCTACGGTAACAGATACGCAGTATTTT. The chain recombines TRBV5-1 with TRBJ2-3; unclear D gene. V was shortened by 5 bases and J by 3 bases, with 13 bases between the two germline ends. The CDR3 runs 14 residues. CDR1 and CDR2 (germline): SGHRS, YFSETQ.

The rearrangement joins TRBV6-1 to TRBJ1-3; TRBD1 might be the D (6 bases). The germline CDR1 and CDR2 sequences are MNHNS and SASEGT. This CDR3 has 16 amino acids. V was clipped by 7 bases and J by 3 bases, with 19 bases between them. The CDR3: CASTNPTGGSGNTIYF. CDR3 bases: TGTGCCAGCACCAACCCCACGGGGGGCAGTGGAAACACCATATATTTT.

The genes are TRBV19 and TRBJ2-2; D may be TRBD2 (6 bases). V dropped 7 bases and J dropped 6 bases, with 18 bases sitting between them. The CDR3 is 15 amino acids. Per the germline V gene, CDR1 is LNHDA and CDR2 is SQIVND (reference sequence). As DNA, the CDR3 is TGTGCCAGTACCCTTCGGGGAGGAGGGCCCGGGGAGCTGTTTTTT. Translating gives CASTLRGGGPGELFF.

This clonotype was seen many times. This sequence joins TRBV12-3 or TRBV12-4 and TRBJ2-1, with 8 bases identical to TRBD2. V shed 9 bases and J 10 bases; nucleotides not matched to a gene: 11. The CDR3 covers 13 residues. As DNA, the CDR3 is TGTGCCAGTCTTAAGCGGGAGTCGCGAGAGCAGTTCTTC. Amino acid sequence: CASLKRESREQFF.

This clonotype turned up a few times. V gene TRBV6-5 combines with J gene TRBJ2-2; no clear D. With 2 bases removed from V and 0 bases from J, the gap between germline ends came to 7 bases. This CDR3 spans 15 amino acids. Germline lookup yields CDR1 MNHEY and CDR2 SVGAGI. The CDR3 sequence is CASSYDTANTGELFF. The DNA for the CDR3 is TGTGCCAGCAGTTACGACACCGCGAACACCGGGGAGCTGTTTTTT.

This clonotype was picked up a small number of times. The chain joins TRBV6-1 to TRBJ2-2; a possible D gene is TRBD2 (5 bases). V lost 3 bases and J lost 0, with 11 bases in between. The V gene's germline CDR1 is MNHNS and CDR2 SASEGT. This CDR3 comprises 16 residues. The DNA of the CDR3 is TGTGCCAGCAGTGACGGGGTTACTACGAACACCGGGGAGCTGTTTTTT. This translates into CASSDGVTTNTGELFF.

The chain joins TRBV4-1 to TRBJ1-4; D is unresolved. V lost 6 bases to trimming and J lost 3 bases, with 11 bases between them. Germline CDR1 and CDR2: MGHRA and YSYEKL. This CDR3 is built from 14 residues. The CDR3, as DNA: TGCGCCAGCAGTAGGCGGGATCCTAATGAAAAACTGTTTTTT. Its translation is CASSRRDPNEKLFF.

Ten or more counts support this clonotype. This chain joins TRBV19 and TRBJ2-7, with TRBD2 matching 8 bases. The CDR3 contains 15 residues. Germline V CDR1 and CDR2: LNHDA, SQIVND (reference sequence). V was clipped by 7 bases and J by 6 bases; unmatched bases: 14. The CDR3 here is CASNSHGAGESEQYF. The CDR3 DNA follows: TGTGCCAGTAATTCACATGGAGCGGGAGAATCCGAGCAGTACTTC.

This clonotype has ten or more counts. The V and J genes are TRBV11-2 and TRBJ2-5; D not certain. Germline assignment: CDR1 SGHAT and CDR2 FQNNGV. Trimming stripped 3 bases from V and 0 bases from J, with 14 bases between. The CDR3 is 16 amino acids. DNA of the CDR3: TGTGCCAGCAGCTTGAGCTTTTCGGCAGACCAAGAGACCCAGTACTTC. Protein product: CASSLSFSADQETQYF.

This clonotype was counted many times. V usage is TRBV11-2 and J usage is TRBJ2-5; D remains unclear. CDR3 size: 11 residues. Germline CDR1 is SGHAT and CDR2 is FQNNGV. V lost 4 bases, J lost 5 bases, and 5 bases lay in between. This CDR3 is CASSSRETQYF. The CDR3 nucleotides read TGTGCCAGCAGCTCCCGGGAGACCCAGTACTTC.

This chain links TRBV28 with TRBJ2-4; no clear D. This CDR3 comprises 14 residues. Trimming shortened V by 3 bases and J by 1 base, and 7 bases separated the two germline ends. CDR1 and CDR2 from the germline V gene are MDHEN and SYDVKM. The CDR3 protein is CASSLVLAKNIQYF. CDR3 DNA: TGTGCCAGCAGTTTGGTCCTTGCCAAAAACATTCAGTACTTC.

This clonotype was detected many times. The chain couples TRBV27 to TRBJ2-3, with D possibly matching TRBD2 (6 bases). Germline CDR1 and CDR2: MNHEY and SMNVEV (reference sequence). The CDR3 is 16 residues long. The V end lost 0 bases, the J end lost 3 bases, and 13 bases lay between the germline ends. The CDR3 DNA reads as TGTGCCAGCAGTTTATCCTATCGGGGGAGGACAGATACGCAGTATTTT. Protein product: CASSLSYRGRTDTQYF.

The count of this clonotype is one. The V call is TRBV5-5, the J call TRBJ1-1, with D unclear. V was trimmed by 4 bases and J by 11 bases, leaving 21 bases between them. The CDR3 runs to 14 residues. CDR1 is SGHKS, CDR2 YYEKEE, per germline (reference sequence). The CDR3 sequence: CASSHGPGRKGAFF. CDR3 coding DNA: TGTGCCAGCAGCCATGGCCCAGGTCGGAAAGGGGCTTTCTTT.

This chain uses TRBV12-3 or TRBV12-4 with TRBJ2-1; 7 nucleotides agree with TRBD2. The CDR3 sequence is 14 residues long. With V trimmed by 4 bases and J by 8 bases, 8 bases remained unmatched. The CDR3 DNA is TGTGCCAGCAGTTCGCGGGAGCAAGGGCATGAGCAGTTCTTC. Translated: CASSSREQGHEQFF.

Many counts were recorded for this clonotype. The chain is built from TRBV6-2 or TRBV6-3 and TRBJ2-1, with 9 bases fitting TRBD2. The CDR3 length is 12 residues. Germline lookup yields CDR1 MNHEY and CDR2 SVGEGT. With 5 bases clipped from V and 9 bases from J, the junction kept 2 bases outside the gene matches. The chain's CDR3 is CASSPSGIEQFF. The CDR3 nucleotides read TGTGCCAGCAGTCCTAGCGGGATTGAGCAGTTCTTC.